The entry below gives a single T cell receptor beta chain sequence along with its context. The record originates from a study of early T cells in non-severe SARS-CoV-2 infection. Looking at the study overall: The input, bulk RNA from unsorted whole blood, was sequenced, and chains were unpaired.

Germline V lookup: CDR1 MNHNS, CDR2 SASEGT. V was shortened by 4 bases and J by 4 bases, with 10 bases between the two germline ends. The CDR3 totals 13 residues. Attached unique molecular identifiers marked individual cDNA molecules. TCRdb independently ran MiXCR on the 5' RACE reads; one entry per CDR3 protein. The table has 30,000 to 35,000 distinct CDR3 sequences, less than 8.5% seen once. The sequencing input was whole blood. This clonotype originated in an adult who was a healthcare worker with PCR-confirmed SARS-CoV-2 infection or an uninfected control (not recorded which). This chain links TRBV6-1 with TRBJ1-2; D is perhaps TRBD1 (6 bases). The CDR3 loop reads CASSVRTAYGYTF. The DNA for the CDR3 is TGTGCCAGCAGTGTCCGGACAGCCTATGGCTACACCTTC.